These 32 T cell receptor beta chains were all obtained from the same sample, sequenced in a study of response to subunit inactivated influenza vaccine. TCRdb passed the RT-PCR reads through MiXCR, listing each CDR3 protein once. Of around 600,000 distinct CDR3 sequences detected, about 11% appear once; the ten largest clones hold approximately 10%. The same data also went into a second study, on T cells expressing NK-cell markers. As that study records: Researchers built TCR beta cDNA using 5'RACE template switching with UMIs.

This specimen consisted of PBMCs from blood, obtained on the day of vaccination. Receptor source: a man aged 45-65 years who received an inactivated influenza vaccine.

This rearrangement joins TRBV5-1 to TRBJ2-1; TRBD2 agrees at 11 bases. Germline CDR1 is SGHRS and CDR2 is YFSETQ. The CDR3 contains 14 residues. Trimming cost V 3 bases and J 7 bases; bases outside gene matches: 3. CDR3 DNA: TGCGCCAGCAGCTCCCGACTAGCGGGGAATGAGCAGTTCTTC. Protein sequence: CASSSRLAGNEQFF.

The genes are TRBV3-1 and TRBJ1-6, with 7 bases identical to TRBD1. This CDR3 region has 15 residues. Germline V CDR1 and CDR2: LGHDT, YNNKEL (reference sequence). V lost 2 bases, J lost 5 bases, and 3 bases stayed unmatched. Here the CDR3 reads CASSQRQGDNSPLHF. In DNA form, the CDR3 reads TGTGCCAGCAGCCAACGACAGGGCGATAATTCACCCCTCCACTTT.

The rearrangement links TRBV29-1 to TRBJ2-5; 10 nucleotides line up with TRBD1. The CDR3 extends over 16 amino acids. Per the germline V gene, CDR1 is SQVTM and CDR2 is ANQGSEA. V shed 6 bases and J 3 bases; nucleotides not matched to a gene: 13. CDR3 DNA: TGCAGCGTGGGAGGTGGATGGGACAGGGGCGAAGAGACCCAGTACTTC. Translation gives CSVGGGWDRGEETQYF.

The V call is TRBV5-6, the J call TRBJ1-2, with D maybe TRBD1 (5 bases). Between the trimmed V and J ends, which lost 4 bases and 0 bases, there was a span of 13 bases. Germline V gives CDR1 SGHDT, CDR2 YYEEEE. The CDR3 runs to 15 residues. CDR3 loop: CASSTMGGSNYGYTF. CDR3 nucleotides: TGTGCCAGCAGCACCATGGGGGGATCTAACTATGGCTACACCTTC.

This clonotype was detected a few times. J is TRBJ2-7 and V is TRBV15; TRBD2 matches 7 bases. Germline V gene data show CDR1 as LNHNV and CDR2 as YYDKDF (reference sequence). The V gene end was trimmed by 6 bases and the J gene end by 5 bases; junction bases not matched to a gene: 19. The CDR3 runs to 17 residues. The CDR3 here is CATRREKFGLEDNEQYF. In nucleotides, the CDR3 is TGTGCCACCAGACGAGAGAAATTTGGACTAGAAGATAACGAGCAGTACTTC.

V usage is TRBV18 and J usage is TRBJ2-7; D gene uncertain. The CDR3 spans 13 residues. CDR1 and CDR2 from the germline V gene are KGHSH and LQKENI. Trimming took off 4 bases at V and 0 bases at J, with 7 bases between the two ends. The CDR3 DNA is TGTGCCAGCTCACGTGACCACTCCTACGAGCAGTACTTC. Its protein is CASSRDHSYEQYF.

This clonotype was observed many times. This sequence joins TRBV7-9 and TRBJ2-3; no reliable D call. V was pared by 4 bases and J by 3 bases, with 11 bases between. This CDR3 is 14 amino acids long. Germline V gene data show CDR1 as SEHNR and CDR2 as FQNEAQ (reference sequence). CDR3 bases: TGTGCCAGCAGCTCATCCCCCCGGACAGATACGCAGTATTTT. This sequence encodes CASSSSPRTDTQYF.

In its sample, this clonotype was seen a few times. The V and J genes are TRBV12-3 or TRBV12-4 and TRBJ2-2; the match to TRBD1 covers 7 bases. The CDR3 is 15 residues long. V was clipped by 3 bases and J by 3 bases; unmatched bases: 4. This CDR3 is CASSFSTGYTGELFF. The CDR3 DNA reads TGTGCCAGCAGTTTTTCGACAGGGTACACCGGGGAGCTGTTTTTT.

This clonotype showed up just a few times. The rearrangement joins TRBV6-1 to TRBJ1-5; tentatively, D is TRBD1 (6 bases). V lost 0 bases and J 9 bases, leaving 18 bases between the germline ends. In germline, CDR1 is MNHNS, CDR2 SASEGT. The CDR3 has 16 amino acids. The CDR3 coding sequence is TGTGCCAGCAGTGAAGCCACCACTGCTCAGGGGCGGCCCCAGCATTTT. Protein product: CASSEATTAQGRPQHF.

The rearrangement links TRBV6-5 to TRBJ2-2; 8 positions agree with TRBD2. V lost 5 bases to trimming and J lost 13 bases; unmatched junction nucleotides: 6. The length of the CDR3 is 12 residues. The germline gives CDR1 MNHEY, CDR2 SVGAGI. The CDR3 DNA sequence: TGTGCCAGCAGTCGGGGGGGCCCGGGGCTGTTTTTT. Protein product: CASSRGGPGLFF.

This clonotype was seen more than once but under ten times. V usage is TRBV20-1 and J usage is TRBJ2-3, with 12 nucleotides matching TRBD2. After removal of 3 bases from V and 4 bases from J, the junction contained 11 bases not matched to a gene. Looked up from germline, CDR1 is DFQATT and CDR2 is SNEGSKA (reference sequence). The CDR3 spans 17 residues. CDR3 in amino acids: CSARRIPSGRDPDTQYF. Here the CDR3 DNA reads TGCAGTGCTAGGCGGATTCCTAGCGGGAGGGATCCAGATACGCAGTATTTT.

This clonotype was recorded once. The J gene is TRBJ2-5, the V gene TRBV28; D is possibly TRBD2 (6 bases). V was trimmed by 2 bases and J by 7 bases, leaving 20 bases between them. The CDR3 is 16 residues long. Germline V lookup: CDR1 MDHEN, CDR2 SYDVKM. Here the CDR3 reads CASSLRDSGKGVTQYF. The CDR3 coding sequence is TGTGCCAGCAGTTTACGAGATAGCGGCAAAGGTGTGACCCAGTACTTC.

The CDR3 is CASIKSTHEQFF. The CDR3 region has the DNA TGTGCCAGTATTAAGTCAACCCATGAGCAGTTCTTC. The chain has TRBV2 and TRBJ2-1; the D is unclear. With 9 bases removed from V and 8 bases from J, the gap between germline ends came to 14 bases. The CDR3 consists of 12 residues. Looked up from germline, CDR1 is SNHLY and CDR2 is FYNNEI.

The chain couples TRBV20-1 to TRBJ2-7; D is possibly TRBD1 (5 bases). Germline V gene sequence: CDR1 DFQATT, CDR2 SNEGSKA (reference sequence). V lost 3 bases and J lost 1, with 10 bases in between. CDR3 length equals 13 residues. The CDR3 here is CSARTEFSYEQYF. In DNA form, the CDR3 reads TGCAGTGCTAGGACAGAATTTTCCTACGAGCAGTACTTC.

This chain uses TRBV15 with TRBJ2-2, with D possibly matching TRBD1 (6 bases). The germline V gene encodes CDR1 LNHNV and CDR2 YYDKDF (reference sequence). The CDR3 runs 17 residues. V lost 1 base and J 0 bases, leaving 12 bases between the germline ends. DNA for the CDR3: TGTGCCACCAGCAGAGCCTACAGGGATCCGAACACCGGGGAGCTGTTTTTT. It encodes CATSRAYRDPNTGELFF.

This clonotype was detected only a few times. The CDR3 spells CSASRVASGSGNEQFF. CDR3 sequence (DNA): TGCAGTGCTAGTCGTGTAGCTAGCGGGAGTGGCAATGAGCAGTTCTTC. The chain joins TRBV20-1 to TRBJ2-1; TRBD2 aligns across 10 bases. This CDR3 has 16 amino acids. The ends lost 3 bases at V and 6 bases at J; junction bases unmatched: 11. Germline values: CDR1 DFQATT, CDR2 SNEGSKA (reference sequence).

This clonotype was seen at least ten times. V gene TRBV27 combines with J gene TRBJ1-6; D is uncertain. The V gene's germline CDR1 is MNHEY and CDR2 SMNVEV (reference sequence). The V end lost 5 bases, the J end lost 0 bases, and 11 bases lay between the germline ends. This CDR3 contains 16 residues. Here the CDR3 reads CASSPIASSYNSPLHF. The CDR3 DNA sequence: TGTGCCAGCAGTCCCATAGCAAGCTCCTATAATTCACCCCTCCACTTT.

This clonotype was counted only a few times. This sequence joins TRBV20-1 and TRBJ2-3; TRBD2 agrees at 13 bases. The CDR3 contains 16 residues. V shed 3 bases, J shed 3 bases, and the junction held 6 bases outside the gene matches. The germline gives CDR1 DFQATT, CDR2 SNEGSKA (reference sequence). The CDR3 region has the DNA TGCAGTGCTAGCCCGGGACTAGCGGGAATGACAGATACGCAGTATTTT. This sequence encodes CSASPGLAGMTDTQYF.

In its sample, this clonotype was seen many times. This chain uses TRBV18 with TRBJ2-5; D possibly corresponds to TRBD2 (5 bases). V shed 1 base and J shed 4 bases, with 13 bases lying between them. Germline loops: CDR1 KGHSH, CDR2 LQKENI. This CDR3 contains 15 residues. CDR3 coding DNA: TGTGCCAGCTCACCACTTGCTCTGGCGGGAGAGACCCAGTACTTC. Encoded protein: CASSPLALAGETQYF.

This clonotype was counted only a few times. The CDR3 is CASSSAFLAGAGETQYF. The CDR3 DNA reads TGCGCCAGCAGCTCAGCCTTCCTAGCGGGAGCTGGAGAGACCCAGTACTTC. The chain carries TRBV5-1 and TRBJ2-5; 10 bases match TRBD2. This CDR3 region has 17 residues. The germline CDR1 and CDR2 sequences are SGHRS and YFSETQ. Germline trimming cut 3 bases from V and 4 bases from J; bases unmatched to any gene: 12.

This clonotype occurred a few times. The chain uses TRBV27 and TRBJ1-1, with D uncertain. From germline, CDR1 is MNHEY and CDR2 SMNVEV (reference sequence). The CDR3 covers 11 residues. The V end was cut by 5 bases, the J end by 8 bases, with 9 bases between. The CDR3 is CASSQAEEAFF. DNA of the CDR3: TGTGCCAGCAGTCAGGCGGAGGAAGCTTTCTTT.

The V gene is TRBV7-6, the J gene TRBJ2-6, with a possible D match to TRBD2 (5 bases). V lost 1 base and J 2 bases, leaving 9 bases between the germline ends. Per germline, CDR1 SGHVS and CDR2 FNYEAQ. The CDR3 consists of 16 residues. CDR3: CASSLGPGAGANVLTF. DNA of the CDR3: TGTGCCAGCAGCTTAGGACCCGGGGCTGGGGCCAACGTCCTGACTTTC.

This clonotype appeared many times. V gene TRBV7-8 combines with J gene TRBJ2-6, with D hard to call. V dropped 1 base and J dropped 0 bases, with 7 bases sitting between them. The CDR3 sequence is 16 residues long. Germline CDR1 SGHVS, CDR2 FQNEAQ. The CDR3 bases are TGTGCCAGCAGCTTAGAACCAAGCTCTGGGGCCAACGTCCTGACTTTC. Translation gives CASSLEPSSGANVLTF.

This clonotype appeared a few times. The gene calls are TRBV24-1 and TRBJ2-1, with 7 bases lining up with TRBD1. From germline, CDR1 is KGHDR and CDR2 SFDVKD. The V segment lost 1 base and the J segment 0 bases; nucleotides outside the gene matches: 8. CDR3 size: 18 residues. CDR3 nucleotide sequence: TGTGCCACCAGTGATTTCGAACAGACAGGGAGCTCCTACAATGAGCAGTTCTTC. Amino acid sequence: CATSDFEQTGSSYNEQFF.

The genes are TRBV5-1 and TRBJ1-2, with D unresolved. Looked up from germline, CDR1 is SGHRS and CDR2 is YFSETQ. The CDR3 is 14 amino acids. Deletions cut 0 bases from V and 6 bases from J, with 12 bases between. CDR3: CASSLARFEDGYTF. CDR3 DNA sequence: TGCGCCAGCAGCTTGGCTAGGTTTGAAGATGGCTACACCTTC.

CDR3: CASSLAIIAGGRDTQYF. DNA for the CDR3: TGTGCCAGCAGTCTTGCGATTATAGCGGGAGGTCGTGATACGCAGTATTTT. The chain has TRBV9 and TRBJ2-3, with 10 bases lining up with TRBD2. Germline trimming cut 5 bases from V and 6 bases from J; bases unmatched to any gene: 15. Germline V gene data show CDR1 as SGDLS and CDR2 as YYNGEE. This CDR3 region has 17 residues.

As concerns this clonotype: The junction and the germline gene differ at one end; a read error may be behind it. The CDR3 DNA follows: TGTGCCAGCAGCTCCGCCGGGACTAGCGGCAACAATGAGCAGCTCTTC. Translated: CASSSAGTSGNNEQLF. The chain employs TRBV7-2 and TRBJ2-1; the match to TRBD2 covers 11 bases. The CDR3 spans 16 residues. Germline-derived CDR1 and CDR2 are SGHTA and FQGNSA.

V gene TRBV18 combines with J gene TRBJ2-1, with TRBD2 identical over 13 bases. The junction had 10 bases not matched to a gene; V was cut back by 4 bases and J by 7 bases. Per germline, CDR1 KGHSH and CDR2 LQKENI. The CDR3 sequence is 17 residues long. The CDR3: CASSLNLLAGGPNEQFF. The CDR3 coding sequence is TGTGCCAGCTCACTAAACTTACTAGCGGGAGGGCCGAATGAGCAGTTCTTC.

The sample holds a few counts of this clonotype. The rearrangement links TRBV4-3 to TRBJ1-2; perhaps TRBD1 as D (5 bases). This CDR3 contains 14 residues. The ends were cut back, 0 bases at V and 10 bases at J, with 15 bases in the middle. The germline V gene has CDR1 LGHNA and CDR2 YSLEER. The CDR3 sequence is CASSQDLQDTYYTF. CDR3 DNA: TGCGCCAGCAGCCAAGACCTTCAGGACACCTACTACACCTTC.

CDR3 DNA: TGTGCCAGCAGCCAATTCCCGGGACAGATCATCAATGAGCAGTTCTTC. Translating gives CASSQFPGQIINEQFF. The chain has TRBV14 and TRBJ2-1, with TRBD1 matching 7 bases. CDR1 is SGHDN, CDR2 FVKESK, per germline. This CDR3 is built from 16 residues. V shed 2 bases, J shed 6 bases, and the junction held 10 bases outside the gene matches.

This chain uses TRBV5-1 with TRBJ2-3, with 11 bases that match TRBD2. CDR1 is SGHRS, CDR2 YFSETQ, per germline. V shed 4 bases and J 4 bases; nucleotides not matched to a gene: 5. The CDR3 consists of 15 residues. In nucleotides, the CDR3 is TGCGCCAGCAGCGTACTAGCGGGAGAATCAGATACGCAGTATTTT. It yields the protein CASSVLAGESDTQYF.

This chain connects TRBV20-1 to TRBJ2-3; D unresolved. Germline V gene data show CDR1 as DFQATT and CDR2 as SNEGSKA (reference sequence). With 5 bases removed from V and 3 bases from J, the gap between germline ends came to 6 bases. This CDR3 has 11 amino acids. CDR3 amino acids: CSASQTDTQYF. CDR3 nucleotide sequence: TGCAGTGCTTCTCAGACAGATACGCAGTATTTT.